The entry that follows covers one T cell receptor (beta chain) sequence. The antigen is undetermined. This sample stems from a study of cytomegalovirus exposure and HLA in healthy donors. Study summary: Genotyping showed around 81% of roughly 400 donors falling in the Caucasian-associated ancestry cluster. The study, taken as a whole, reports: In vitro testing confirmed a few CMV-associated chains as specific for CMV antigens. For TCR beta chains, V- and J-gene trimming was later linked to a missense DCLRE1C variant.

The primer mix had 60 Vbeta and 13 Jbeta primers. TCRdb keeps only in-frame clones here, not all; method: immunoSEQ multiplex PCR. The sample holds 280,000 or so clones; 85% to 90% are singletons and the top ten take less than 2.5%. The J segment lost 4 bases and the V segment lost 6 bases, leaving 11 bases of the junction unmatched. Germline lookup yields CDR1 MNHNS and CDR2 SASEGT. This CDR3 contains 15 residues. The rearrangement links TRBV6-1 to TRBJ2-7, with TRBD1 matching 8 bases. The sample consisted of PBMCs. The TCR was taken from a woman aged 18-30 years in good health and CMV-seronegative. Here the CDR3 DNA reads TGTGCCAGCAGCCGGGACAGGCGCTTTTTGTACGAGCAGTACTTC. Translating it yields CASSRDRRFLYEQYF.